Sequencing of this T cell receptor beta chain was carried out in a study of T cell clones after liver transplantation. Study in general: Apart from three HCV-positive recipients, transplants were for non-autoimmune, non-viral reasons. Standard immunosuppression, with no induction, continued until 12-24 months after transplant.

Sequencing was performed with immunoSEQ multiplex PCR; in TCRdb, only in-frame clones are kept and a portion is missing. The sample includes 6,200 or so clones, roughly three quarters of them seen just once. The source is a human patient who received a liver transplant. Some T cells may be transferred from the graft donor. This material consisted of CD8+ T cells from blood, taken 45 to 46 months after liver transplant.

The CDR3 DNA sequence: TGTGCCAGCAGTTTTGGTAGCGGGAGGACCTACGAGCAGTACTTC. Its translation is CASSFGSGRTYEQYF. The chain recombines TRBV28 with TRBJ2-7; 10 bases fit TRBD2. Germline-derived CDR1 and CDR2 are MDHEN and SYDVKM. The CDR3 sequence is 15 residues long. V lost 3 bases to trimming and J lost 2 bases; unmatched junction nucleotides: 4.